The clone carrying this T cell receptor beta chain was picked up a small number of times. Antigen specificity is unknown. This specimen belongs to a study of cytomegalovirus exposure and HLA in healthy donors. Study results and caveats: TRBV6-2, TRBV6-3 and other indistinguishable V segments were excluded. Diagnosis of cytomegalovirus status made by the classifier reportedly showed high specificity and sensitivity.

This CDR3 contains 14 residues. The V gene's germline CDR1 is SGHTA and CDR2 FQGNSA. Unmatched junction bases numbered 5, after V lost 5 bases and J lost 4 bases. The PCR had 60 Vbeta and 13 Jbeta primers. Sequencing was performed with immunoSEQ multiplex PCR; in TCRdb, only in-frame clones are kept and a portion is missing. The table lists some 77,000 clones, 80% of them singletons. Everyone who donated was a healthy bone marrow donor. Despite likely unrecorded immune exposures, the donors were nominally healthy at the time of sampling. The chain recombines TRBV7-2 with TRBJ1-5; TRBD1 matches at 7 bases. This clonotype originated in a man aged 50 to 60 in good health and CMV-seropositive. Sequenced material: PBMCs. The CDR3: CASSRSQGNQPQHF. The CDR3 nucleotides read TGTGCCAGCAGCCGGTCACAGGGGAATCAGCCCCAGCATTTT.